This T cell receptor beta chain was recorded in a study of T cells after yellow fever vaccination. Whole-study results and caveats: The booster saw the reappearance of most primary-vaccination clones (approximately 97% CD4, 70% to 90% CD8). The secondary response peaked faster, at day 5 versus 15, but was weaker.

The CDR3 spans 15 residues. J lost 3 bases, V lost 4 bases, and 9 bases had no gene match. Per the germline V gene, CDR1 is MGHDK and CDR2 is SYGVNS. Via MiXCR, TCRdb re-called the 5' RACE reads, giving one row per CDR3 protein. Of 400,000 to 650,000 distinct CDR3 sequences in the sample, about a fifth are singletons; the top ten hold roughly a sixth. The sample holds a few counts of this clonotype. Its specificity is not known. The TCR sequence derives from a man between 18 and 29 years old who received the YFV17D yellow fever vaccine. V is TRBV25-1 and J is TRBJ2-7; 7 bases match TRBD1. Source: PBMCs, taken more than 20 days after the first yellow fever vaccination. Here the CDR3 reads CASSAIGQARYEQYF. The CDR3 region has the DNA TGTGCCAGCAGTGCGATTGGACAGGCCCGCTACGAGCAGTACTTC.